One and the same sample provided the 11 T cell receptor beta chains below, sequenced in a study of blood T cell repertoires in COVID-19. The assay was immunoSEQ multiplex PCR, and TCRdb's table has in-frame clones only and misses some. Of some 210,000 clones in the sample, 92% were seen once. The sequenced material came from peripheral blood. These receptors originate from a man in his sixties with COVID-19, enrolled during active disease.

The CDR3 loop is CASSFRGAGGPDTQYF. As DNA, the CDR3 is TGTGCCAGCAGCTTCCGTGGAGCGGGAGGACCAGATACGCAGTATTTT. The chain couples TRBV11-2 to TRBJ2-3; 9 bases agree with TRBD2. The length of the CDR3 is 16 residues. CDR1 and CDR2 (germline): SGHAT, FQNNGV. V lost 3 bases to trimming and J lost 4 bases; unmatched junction nucleotides: 8.

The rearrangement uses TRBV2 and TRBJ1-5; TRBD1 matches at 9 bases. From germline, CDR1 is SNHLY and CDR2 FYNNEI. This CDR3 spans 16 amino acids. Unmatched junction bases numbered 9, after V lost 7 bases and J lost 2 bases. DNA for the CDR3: TGTGCCAGCAATGGACAGGGGTTAGTGGGCAATCAGCCCCAGCATTTT. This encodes CASNGQGLVGNQPQHF.

CDR3: CASSEFWPNTGELFF. CDR3 DNA sequence: TGCGCCAGCAGTGAGTTTTGGCCAAACACCGGGGAGCTGTTTTTT. V gene TRBV10-1 combines with J gene TRBJ2-2; D gene ambiguous. The CDR3 runs to 15 residues. V lost 1 base to trimming and J lost 2 bases, with 8 bases between them. In germline, CDR1 is WNHNN, CDR2 SYGVQD (reference sequence).

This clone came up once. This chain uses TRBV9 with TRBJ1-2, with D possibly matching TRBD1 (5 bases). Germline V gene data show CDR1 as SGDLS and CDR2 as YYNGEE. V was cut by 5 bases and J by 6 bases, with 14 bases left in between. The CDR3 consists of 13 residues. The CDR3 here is CASSSQGGNGYTF. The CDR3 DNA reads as TGTGCCAGCAGTTCCCAGGGTGGGAATGGCTACACCTTC.

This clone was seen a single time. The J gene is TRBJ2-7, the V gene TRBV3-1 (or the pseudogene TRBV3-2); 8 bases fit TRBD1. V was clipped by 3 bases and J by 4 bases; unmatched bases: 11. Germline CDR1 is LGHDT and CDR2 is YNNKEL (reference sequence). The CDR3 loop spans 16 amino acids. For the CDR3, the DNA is TGTGCCAGCAGCCACCCCCCCGGAACAGGGGGTTACGAGCAGTACTTC. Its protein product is CASSHPPGTGGYEQYF.

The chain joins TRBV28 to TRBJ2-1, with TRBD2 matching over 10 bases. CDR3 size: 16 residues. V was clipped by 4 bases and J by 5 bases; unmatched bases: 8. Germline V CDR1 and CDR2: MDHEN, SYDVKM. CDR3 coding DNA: TGTGCCAGCAGTTCCAGCGGGAGGGCACTCGACAATGAGCAGTTCTTC. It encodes CASSSSGRALDNEQFF.

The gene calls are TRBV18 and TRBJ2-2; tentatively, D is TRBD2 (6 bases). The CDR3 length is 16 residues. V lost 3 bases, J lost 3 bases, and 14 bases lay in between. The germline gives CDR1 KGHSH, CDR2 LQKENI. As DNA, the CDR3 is TGTGCCAGCTCACCCTCAGTCCGGGACTACACCGGGGAGCTGTTTTTT. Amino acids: CASSPSVRDYTGELFF.

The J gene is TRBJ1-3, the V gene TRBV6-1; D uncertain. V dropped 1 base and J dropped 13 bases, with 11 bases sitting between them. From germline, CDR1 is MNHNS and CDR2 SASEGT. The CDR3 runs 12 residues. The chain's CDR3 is CASSEGEARIYF. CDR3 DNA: TGTGCCAGCAGTGAAGGAGAAGCGCGGATATATTTT.

The CDR3 here is CASSLGTIGAEAFF. In DNA, the CDR3 is TGTGCCAGCAGTTTAGGGACAATAGGCGCTGAAGCTTTCTTT. The V gene is TRBV28, the J gene TRBJ1-1; TRBD1 might be the D (6 bases). V lost 2 bases to trimming and J lost 6 bases, with 13 bases between them. The CDR3 has 14 residues. CDR1 is MDHEN, CDR2 SYDVKM, per germline.

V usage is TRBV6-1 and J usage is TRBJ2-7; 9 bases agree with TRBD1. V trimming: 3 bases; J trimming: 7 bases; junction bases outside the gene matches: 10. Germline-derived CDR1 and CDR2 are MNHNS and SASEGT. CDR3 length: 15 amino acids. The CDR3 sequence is CASSDGDRAAREQYF. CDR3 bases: TGTGCCAGCAGTGATGGGGACAGGGCCGCAAGGGAGCAGTACTTC.

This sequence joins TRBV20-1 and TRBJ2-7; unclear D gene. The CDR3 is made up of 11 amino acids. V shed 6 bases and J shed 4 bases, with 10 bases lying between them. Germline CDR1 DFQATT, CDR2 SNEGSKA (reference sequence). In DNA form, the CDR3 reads TGCAGTGCCCCACTAAGATACGAGCAGTACTTC. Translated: CSAPLRYEQYF.